This TCR beta chain was sequenced for a study of T cells expressing NK-cell markers. The CDR3 covers 15 residues. CDR1 is SGHKS, CDR2 YYEKEE, per germline (reference sequence). As concerns this clonotype: The target antigen is unknown.

TCRdb re-called the 5' RACE reads; one entry per CDR3 protein, DNA not given. This sample's table has 550,000 to 600,000 distinct CDR3 sequences. Overall study findings and caveats: The same clonotypes also predominated in the CD3+CD56-NKG2C+ fraction of a few donors. Dominant NKG2C+ clonotype frequencies of about 1.0-8% of CD8+ T cells were measured in a handful of donors.

This chain uses TRBV5-5 with TRBJ2-5; there is no DNA to check the TCRdb D call of TRBD2. The sequenced material came from blood T cells: a sorted CD56 or NKG2C T cell subset, CD4+ or CD8+ T cells, or bulk PBMC T cells (not recorded which). The sequence derives from a man aged 18 to 30 in good health. The CDR3 is CASSISGRFLETQYF. Based on the CDR3 plus reference TRBV5-5 and TRBJ2-5, the full variable domain is DAGVTQSPTHLIKTRGQQVTLRCSPISGHKSVSWYQQVLGQGPQFIFQYYEKEERGRGNFPDRFSARQFPNYSSELNVNALLLGDSALYLCASSISGRFLETQYFGPGTRLLVL.